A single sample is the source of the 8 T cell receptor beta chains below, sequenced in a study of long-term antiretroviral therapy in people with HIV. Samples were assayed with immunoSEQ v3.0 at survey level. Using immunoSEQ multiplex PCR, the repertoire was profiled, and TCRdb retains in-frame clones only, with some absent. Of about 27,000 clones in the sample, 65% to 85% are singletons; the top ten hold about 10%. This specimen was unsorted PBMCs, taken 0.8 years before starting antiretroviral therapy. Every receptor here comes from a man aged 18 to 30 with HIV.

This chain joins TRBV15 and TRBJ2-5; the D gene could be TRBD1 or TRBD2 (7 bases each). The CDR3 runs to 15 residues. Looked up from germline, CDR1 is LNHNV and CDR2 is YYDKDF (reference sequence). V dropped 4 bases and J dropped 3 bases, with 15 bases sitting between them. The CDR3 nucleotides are TGTGCCACCAGCACCACAGGGGAGGGGGAAGAGACCCAGTACTTC. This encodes CATSTTGEGEETQYF.

The DNA of the CDR3 is TGTGCCAGCAGCGTATCCCCCGATTGGGGGGAGACCCAGTACTTC. This encodes CASSVSPDWGETQYF. The genes are TRBV9 and TRBJ2-5; the D gene could be TRBD1 or TRBD2 (5 bases each). Germline V gene sequence: CDR1 SGDLS, CDR2 YYNGEE. Trimming removed 1 base at V and 5 bases at J, with 15 bases between. The CDR3 is 15 residues long. The full variable domain, rest sourced from reference TRBV9 and TRBJ2-5, is DSGVTQTPKHLITATGQRVTLRCSPRSGDLSVYWYQQSLDQGLQFLIQYYNGEERAKGNILERFSAQQFPDLHSELNLSSLELGDSALYFCASSVSPDWGETQYFGPGTRLLVL.

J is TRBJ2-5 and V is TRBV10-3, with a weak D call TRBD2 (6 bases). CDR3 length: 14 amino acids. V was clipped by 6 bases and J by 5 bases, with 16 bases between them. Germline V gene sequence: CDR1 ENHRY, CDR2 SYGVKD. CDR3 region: CAIRADVAGETQYF. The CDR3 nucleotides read TGTGCCATCAGGGCTGATGTGGCGGGGGAGACCCAGTACTTC.

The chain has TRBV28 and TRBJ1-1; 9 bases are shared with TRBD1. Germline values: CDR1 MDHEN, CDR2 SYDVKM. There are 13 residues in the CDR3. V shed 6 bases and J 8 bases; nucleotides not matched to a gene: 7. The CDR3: CASSITGGWEAFF. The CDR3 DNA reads TGTGCCAGCAGCATTACAGGGGGCTGGGAAGCTTTCTTT.

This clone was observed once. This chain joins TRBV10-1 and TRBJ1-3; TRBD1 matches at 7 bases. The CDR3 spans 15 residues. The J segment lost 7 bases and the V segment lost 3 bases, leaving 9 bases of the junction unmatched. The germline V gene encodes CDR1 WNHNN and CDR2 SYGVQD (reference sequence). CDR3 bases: TGCGCCAGCAGTGATTCCGACAGGGCCGGGAACACCATATATTTT. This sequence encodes CASSDSDRAGNTIYF.

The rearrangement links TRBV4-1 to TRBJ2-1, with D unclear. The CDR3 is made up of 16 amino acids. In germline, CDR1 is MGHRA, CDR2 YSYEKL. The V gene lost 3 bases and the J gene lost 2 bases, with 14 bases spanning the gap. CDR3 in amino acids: CASSQRHSPPYNEQFF. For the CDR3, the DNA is TGCGCCAGCAGCCAGCGACACAGTCCTCCCTACAATGAGCAGTTCTTC.

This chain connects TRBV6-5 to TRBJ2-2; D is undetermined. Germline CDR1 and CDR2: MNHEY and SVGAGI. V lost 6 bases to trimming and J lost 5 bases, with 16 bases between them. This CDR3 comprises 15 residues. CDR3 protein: CASSPLAENTGELFF. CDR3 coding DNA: TGTGCCAGCAGCCCCCTTGCGGAGAATACCGGGGAGCTGTTTTTT.

This CDR3 is CASSLAPQSSYEQYF. DNA for the CDR3: TGTGCCAGCAGCTTAGCTCCCCAGAGCTCCTACGAGCAGTACTTC. V gene TRBV7-2 combines with J gene TRBJ2-7; D remains unclear. Germline-derived CDR1 and CDR2 are SGHTA and FQGNSA. V was clipped by 0 bases and J by 0 bases, with 9 bases between them. The length of the CDR3 is 15 residues.